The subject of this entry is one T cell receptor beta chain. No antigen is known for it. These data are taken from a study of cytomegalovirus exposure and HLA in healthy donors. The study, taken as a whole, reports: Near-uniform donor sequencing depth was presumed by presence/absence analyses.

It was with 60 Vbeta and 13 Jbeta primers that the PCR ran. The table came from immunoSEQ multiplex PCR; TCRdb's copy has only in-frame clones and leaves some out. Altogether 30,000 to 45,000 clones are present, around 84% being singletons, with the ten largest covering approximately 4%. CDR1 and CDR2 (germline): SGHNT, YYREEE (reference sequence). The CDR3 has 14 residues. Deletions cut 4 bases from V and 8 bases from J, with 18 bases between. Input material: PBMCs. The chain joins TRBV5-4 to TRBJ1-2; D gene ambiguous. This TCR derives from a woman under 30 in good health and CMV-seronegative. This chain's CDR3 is CASSAWEAHGGYTF. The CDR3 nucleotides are TGTGCCAGCAGCGCGTGGGAGGCCCATGGGGGCTACACCTTC.